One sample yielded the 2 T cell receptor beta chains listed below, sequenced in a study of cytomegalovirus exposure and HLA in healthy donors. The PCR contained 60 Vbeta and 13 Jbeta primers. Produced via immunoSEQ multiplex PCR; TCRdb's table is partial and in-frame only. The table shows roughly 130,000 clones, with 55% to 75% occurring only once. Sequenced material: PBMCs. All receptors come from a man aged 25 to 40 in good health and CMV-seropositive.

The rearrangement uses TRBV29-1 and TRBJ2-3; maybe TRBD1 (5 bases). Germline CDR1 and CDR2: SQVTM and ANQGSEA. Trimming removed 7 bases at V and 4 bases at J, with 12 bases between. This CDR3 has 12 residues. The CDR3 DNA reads TGCAGCGGGGATAAAGGGGCAGATACGCAGTATTTT. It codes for CSGDKGADTQYF.

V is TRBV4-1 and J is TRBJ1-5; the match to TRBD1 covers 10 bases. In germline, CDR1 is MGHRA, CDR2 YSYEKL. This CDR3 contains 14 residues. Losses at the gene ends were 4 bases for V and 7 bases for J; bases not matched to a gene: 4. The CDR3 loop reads CASSPRTGGQPQHF. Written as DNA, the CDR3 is TGCGCCAGCAGCCCTCGGACAGGGGGGCAGCCCCAGCATTTT.